These T cell receptor beta chains were read from a single sample in a study of cytomegalovirus exposure and HLA in healthy donors. Sequencing was performed with immunoSEQ multiplex PCR; in TCRdb, only in-frame clones are kept and a portion is missing. In the table there are about 200,000 clones, 70% to 80% of which are singletons. The material sequenced was PBMCs. The receptors here all came from a male donor in good health and CMV-seropositive. Both conserved end residues are part of each CDR3. D genes are given only for firm matches. Where a row states a size, it is once, few, many or the class of an expanded clone; other rows omit it.

j_call	v_call	d_call	clone_size	cdr3_aa	cdr3_nt
TRBJ2-7	TRBV6-5	.	.	CASSPTGSSYEQYF	TGTGCCAGCAGTCCCACAGGAAGCTCCTACGAGCAGTACTTC
TRBJ1-4	TRBV15	.	.	CATSSPLQGRGEKLFF	TGTGCCACCAGCAGCCCCCTCCAGGGGAGGGGTGAAAAACTGTTTTTT
TRBJ1-3	TRBV19	.	once	CASSLTGGSGNTIYF	TGTGCCAGTAGCTTGACAGGAGGCTCTGGAAACACCATATATTTT
TRBJ1-1	TRBV6-5	.	.	CASSYSRQNTEAFF	TGTGCCAGCAGTTACTCGAGGCAGAACACTGAAGCTTTCTTT
TRBJ1-4	TRBV25-1	TRBD1	.	CASSEEVGTGPHEKLFF	TGTGCCAGCAGTGAAGAAGTTGGGACAGGGCCACATGAAAAACTGTTTTTT
TRBJ1-4	TRBV5-6	TRBD1	.	CASSSTGANNEKLFF	TGTGCCAGCAGCTCCACAGGGGCCAATAATGAAAAACTGTTTTTT
TRBJ2-3	TRBV6-5	.	few	CASSGQRTDTQYF	TGTGCCAGCAGTGGACAGCGCACAGATACGCAGTATTTT
TRBJ2-5	TRBV15	.	few	CATSRDIGSGQETQYF	TGTGCCACCAGCAGAGATATCGGTAGCGGCCAAGAGACCCAGTACTTC
TRBJ2-2	TRBV18	.	.	CASSRGQINTGELFF	TGTGCCAGCTCACGTGGACAGATAAACACCGGGGAGCTGTTTTTT
TRBJ1-3	TRBV7-6	.	.	CASSSQMAGRLTGNTIYF	TGTGCCAGCAGCTCCCAGATGGCGGGCAGACTTACTGGAAACACCATATATTTT
TRBJ2-3	TRBV18	.	few	CASSPGTDTQYF	TGTGCCAGCTCACCCGGCACAGATACGCAGTATTTT
TRBJ1-1	TRBV7-8	.	.	CASWGGNEAFF	TGTGCCAGCTGGGGGGGGAATGAAGCTTTCTTT